This T cell receptor beta chain appears in the sequencing data of a study of blood T cell repertoires in COVID-19. Sequenced by immunoSEQ multiplex PCR; TCRdb stores in-frame clones only, minus some. The table includes 310,000 or so clones, more than 75% detected once. The V and J ends lost 4 bases and 8 bases, in that order; junction bases with no gene match: 7. CDR1 and CDR2 (germline): MGHRA, YSYEKL. CDR3 length equals 13 residues. This chain uses TRBV4-1 with TRBJ1-2, with 7 bases matching TRBD1. The TCR was taken from a woman aged 50 to 60 with active or convalescent COVID-19. The source material was peripheral blood. CDR3 loop: CASSRTGLGGYTF. CDR3 DNA: TGCGCCAGCAGCCGGACAGGATTGGGCGGCTACACCTTC.